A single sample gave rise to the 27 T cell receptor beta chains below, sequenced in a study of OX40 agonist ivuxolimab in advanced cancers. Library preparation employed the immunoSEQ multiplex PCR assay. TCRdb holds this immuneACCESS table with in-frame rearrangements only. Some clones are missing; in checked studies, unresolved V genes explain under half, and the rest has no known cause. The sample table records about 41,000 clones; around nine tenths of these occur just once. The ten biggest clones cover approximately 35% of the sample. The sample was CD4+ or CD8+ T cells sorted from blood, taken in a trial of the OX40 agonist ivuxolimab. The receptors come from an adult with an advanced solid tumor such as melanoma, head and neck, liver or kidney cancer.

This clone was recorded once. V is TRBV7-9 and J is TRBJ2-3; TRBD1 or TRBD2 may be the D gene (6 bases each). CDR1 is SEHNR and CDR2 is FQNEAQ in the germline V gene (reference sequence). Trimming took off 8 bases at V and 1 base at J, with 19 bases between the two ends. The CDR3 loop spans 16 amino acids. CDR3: CASVSTWGARTDTQYF. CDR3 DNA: TGTGCCAGCGTCTCGACTTGGGGGGCGCGCACAGATACGCAGTATTTT.

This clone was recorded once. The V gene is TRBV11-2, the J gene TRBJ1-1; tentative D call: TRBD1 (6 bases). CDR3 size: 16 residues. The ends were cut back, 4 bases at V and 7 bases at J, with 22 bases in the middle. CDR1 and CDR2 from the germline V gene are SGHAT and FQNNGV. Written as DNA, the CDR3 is TGTGCCAGCAGCTCCCGGGGGAATCCCAGGGACATTGAAGCTTTCTTT. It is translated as CASSSRGNPRDIEAFF.

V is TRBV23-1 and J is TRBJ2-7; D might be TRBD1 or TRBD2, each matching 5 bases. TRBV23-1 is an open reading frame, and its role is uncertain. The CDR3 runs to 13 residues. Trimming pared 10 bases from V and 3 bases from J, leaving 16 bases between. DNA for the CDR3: TGCGCCACCCAAGGGACGGCGAACTACGAGCAGTACTTC. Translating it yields CATQGTANYEQYF.

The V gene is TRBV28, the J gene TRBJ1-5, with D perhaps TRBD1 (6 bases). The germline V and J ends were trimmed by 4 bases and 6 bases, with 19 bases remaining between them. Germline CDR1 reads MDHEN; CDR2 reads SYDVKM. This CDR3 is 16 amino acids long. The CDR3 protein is CASSYSGGGVTQPQHF. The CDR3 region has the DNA TGTGCCAGCAGTTATTCGGGAGGGGGAGTTACTCAGCCCCAGCATTTT.

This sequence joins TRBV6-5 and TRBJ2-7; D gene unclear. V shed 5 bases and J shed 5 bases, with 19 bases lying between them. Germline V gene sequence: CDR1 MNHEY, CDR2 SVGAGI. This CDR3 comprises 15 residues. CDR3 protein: CASSLNPPRPNEQYF. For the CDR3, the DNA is TGTGCCAGCAGTCTCAACCCTCCCCGACCGAACGAGCAGTACTTC.

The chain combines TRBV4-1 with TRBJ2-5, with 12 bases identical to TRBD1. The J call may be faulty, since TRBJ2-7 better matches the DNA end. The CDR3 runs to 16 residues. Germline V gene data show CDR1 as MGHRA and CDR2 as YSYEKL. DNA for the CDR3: TGCGCCAGCAGCCGCCTCTGGGGACAGGGGGCGGACGAGCAGTACTTC. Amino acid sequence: CASSRLWGQGADEQYF.

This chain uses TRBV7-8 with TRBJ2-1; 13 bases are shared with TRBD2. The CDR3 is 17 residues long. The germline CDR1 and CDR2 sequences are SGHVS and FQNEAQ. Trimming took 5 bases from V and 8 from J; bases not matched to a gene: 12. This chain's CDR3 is CASSPRLAGGWGDEQFF. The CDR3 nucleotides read TGTGCCAGCAGCCCTAGACTAGCGGGGGGATGGGGTGATGAGCAGTTCTTC.

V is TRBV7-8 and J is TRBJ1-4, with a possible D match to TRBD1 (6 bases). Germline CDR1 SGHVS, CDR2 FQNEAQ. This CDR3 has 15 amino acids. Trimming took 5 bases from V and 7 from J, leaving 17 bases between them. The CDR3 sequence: CASSPLAGASEKLFF. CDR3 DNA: TGTGCCAGCAGCCCCCTGGCAGGGGCAAGTGAAAAACTGTTTTTT.

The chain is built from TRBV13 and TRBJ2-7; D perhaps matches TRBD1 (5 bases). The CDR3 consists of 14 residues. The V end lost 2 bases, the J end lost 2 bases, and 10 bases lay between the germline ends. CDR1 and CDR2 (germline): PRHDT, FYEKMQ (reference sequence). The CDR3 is CASSLRGRTYEQYF. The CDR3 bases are TGTGCCAGCAGCTTAAGGGGTAGGACCTACGAGCAGTACTTC.

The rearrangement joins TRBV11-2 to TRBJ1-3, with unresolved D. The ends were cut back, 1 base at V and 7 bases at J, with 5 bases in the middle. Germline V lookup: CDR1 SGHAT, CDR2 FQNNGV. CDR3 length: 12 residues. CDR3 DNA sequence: TGTGCCAGCAGCTTAGTCGTGAACACCATATATTTT. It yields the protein CASSLVVNTIYF.

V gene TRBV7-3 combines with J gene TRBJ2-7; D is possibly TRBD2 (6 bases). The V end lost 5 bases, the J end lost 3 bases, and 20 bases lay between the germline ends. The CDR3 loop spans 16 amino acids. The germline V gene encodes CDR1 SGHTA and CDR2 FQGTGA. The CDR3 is CASSPSIRDSGYEQYF. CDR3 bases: TGTGCCAGCAGCCCCTCCATCCGGGACTCCGGCTACGAGCAGTACTTC.

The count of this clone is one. CDR3 in DNA: TGTGCCAGCAGCTGGACAGGATCTTATGGCCAGCCCCAGCATTTT. Translated: CASSWTGSYGQPQHF. The rearrangement links TRBV5-5 to TRBJ1-5, with TRBD1 identical over 7 bases. CDR3 size: 15 residues. Germline loops: CDR1 SGHKS, CDR2 YYEKEE (reference sequence). Trimming took 3 bases from V and 7 from J; bases not matched to a gene: 10.

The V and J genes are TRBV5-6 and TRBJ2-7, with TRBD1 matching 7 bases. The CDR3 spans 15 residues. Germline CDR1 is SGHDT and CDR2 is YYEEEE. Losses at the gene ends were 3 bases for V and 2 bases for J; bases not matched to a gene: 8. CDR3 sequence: CASSSTGIEPYEQYF. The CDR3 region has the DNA TGTGCCAGCAGCTCGACAGGGATCGAACCCTACGAGCAGTACTTC.

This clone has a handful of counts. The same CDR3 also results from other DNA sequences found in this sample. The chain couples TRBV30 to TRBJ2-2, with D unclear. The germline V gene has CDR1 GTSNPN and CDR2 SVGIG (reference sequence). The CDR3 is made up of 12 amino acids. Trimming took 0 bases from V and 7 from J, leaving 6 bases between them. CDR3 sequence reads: CAWSVQLGELFF. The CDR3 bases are TGTGCCTGGAGTGTACAGCTCGGGGAGCTGTTTTTT.

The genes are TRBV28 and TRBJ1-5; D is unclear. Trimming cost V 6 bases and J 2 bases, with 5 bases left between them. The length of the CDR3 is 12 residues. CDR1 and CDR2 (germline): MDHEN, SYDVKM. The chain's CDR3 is CASSVGNQPQHF. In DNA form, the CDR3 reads TGTGCCAGCAGCGTGGGCAATCAGCCCCAGCATTTT.

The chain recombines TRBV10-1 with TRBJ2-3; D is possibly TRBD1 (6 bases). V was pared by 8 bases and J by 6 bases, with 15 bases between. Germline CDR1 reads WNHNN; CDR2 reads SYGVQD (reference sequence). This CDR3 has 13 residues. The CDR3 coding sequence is TGCGCCAGCTCACCAACAGGGCGCGATACGCAGTATTTT. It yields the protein CASSPTGRDTQYF.

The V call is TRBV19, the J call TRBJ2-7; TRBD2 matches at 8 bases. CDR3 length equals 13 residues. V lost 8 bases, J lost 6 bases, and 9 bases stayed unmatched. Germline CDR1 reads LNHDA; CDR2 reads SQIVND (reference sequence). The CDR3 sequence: CASRPRTSSEQYF. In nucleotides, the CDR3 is TGTGCCAGTCGACCCCGGACTAGCTCCGAGCAGTACTTC.

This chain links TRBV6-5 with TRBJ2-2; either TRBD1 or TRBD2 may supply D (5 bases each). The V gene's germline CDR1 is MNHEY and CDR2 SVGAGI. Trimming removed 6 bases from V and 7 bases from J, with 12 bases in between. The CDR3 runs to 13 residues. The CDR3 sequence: CASSSGGSGELFF. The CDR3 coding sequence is TGTGCCAGCAGCTCTGGGGGTAGCGGGGAGCTGTTTTTT.

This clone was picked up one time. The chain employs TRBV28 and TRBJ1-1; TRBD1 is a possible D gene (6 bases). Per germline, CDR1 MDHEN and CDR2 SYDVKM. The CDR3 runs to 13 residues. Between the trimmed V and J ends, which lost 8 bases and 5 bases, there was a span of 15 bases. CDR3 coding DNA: TGTGCCAGCGAGTGGGGGGCCGGAACTGAAGCTTTCTTT. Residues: CASEWGAGTEAFF.

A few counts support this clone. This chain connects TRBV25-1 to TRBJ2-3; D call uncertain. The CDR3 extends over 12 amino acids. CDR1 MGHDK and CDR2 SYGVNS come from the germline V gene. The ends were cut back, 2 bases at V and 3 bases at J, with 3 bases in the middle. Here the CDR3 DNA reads TGTGCCAGCAGTGAACAGACAGATACGCAGTATTTT. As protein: CASSEQTDTQYF.

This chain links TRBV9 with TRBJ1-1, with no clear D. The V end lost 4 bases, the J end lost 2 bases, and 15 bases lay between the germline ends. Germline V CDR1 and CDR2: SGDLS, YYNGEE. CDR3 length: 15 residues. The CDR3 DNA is TGTGCCAGCAGCTCCCGTATGTCTTCTAACACTGAAGCTTTCTTT. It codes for CASSSRMSSNTEAFF.

CDR3 DNA sequence: TGCGCCAGCAGCCTTTTGTATAATCAGCCCCAGCATTTT. Translating it yields CASSLLYNQPQHF. The chain has TRBV10-2 and TRBJ1-5; no clear D. The V gene's germline CDR1 is WSHSY and CDR2 SAAADI. The CDR3 has 13 amino acids. Trimming left V 6 bases short and J 4 bases short, with 10 bases between.

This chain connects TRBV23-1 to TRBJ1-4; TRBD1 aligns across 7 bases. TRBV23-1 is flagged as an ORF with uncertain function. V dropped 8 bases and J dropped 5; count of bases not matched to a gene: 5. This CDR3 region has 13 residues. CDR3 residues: CASAPGQNEKLFF. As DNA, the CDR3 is TGCGCCAGCGCACCGGGACAGAATGAAAAACTGTTTTTT.

This CDR3 is CASSVLGGRGYSHTEAFF. As DNA, the CDR3 is TGTGCCAGCAGCGTACTAGGAGGTAGGGGCTACAGCCACACTGAAGCTTTCTTT. This chain connects TRBV9 to TRBJ1-1; tentatively, D is TRBD1 (5 bases). Per the germline V gene, CDR1 is SGDLS and CDR2 is YYNGEE. Trimming pared 1 base from V and 3 bases from J, leaving 22 bases between. CDR3 length: 18 residues. Combining the CDR3 with reference TRBV9 and TRBJ1-1 gives the whole variable domain DSGVTQTPKHLITATGQRVTLRCSPRSGDLSVYWYQQSLDQGLQFLIQYYNGEERAKGNILERFSAQQFPDLHSELNLSSLELGDSALYFCASSVLGGRGYSHTEAFFGQGTRLTVV.

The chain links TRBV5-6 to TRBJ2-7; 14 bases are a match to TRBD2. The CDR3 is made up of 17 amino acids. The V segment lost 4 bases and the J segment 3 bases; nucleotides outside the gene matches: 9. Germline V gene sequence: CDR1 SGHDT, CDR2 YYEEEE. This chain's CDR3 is CASSTGLAGVVGYEQYF. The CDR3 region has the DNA TGTGCCAGCAGCACGGGACTAGCGGGGGTCGTGGGCTACGAGCAGTACTTC.

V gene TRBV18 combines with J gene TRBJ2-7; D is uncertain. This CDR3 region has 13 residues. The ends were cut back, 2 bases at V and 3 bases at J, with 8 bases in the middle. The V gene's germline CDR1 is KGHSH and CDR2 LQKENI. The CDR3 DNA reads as TGTGCCAGCTCACCAACTCAGTACTACGAGCAGTACTTC. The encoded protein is CASSPTQYYEQYF.

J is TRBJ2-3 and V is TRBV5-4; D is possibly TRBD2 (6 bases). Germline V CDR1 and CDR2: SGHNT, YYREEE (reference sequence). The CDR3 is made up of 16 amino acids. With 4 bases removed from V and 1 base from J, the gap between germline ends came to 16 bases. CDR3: CASSLGRWGGTDTQYF. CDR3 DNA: TGTGCCAGCAGCCTCGGCCGATGGGGGGGCACAGATACGCAGTATTTT.